The 12 T cell receptor beta chains listed next were all sequenced from one sample in a study of T cell responses to AZD1222 COVID-19 vaccine. Method: immunoSEQ multiplex PCR; TCRdb's copy keeps in-frame clones and lacks some. This sample has 85,000 to 110,000 clones, with roughly 88% found just once. The source material was peripheral blood, sampled on day 0 of AZD1222 vaccination. These receptors all come from an adult in good health.

The chain uses TRBV3-1 (or the pseudogene TRBV3-2) and TRBJ1-1; no firm D call. Germline V gene lookup returns CDR1 LGHDT and CDR2 YNNKEL (reference sequence). Trimming stripped 0 bases from V and 10 bases from J, with 12 bases between. CDR3 size: 13 residues. The chain's CDR3 is CASSQEVTFGAFF. CDR3 bases: TGTGCCAGCAGCCAAGAAGTCACATTCGGAGCTTTCTTT.

J is TRBJ2-7 and V is TRBV5-4; no firm D call. Germline values: CDR1 SGHNT, CDR2 YYREEE (reference sequence). V lost 2 bases to trimming and J lost 4 bases, with 10 bases between them. The CDR3 consists of 13 residues. This chain's CDR3 is CASSFERSYEQYF. In DNA, the CDR3 is TGTGCCAGCAGCTTCGAACGATCGTACGAGCAGTACTTC.

The chain uses TRBV23-1 and TRBJ1-6; tentative D call: TRBD1 (6 bases). TRBV23-1 is designated an ORF whose function remains uncertain. With 9 bases removed from V and 7 bases from J, the gap between germline ends came to 19 bases. The CDR3 has 15 amino acids. Written as DNA, the CDR3 is TGCGCCAGATTGGGAAGGGGGGTCCTAAATTCACCCCTCCACTTT. Residues: CARLGRGVLNSPLHF.

To note about this clone: The germline gene is not matched at one end of the junction; a read error may be the cause. As DNA, the CDR3 is TGTGCCAGCAGCTTAGGTACCGCCCAGATGGACCGCCCCAACTTT. Protein product: CASSLGTAQMDRPNF. The chain is built from TRBV11-2 and TRBJ1-6; D is ambiguous. CDR1 is SGHAT, CDR2 FQNNGV, per germline. The CDR3 has 15 amino acids.

The rearrangement links TRBV18 to TRBJ2-1; no clear D gene. Germline lookup yields CDR1 KGHSH and CDR2 LQKENI. V dropped 2 bases and J dropped 0 bases, with 5 bases sitting between them. This CDR3 spans 14 amino acids. CDR3 in DNA: TGTGCCAGCTCACCAGGTAGCTCCTACAATGAGCAGTTCTTC. Amino acids: CASSPGSSYNEQFF. Full variable domain (missing parts from reference TRBV18 and TRBJ2-1): NAGVMQNPRHLVRRRGQEARLRCSPMKGHSHVYWYRQLPEEGLKFMVYLQKENIIDESGMPKERFSAEFPKEGPSILRIQQVVRGDSAAYFCASSPGSSYNEQFFGPGTRLTVL.

This chain links TRBV7-6 with TRBJ2-3; 8 nucleotides match TRBD1. The germline CDR1 and CDR2 sequences are SGHVS and FNYEAQ. This CDR3 region has 16 residues. The ends lost 6 bases at V and 4 bases at J; junction bases unmatched: 12. Written as DNA, the CDR3 is TGTGCCAGCAGTTCCAGGAGTGGACAGGGAGCAGATACGCAGTATTTT. It codes for CASSSRSGQGADTQYF.

The CDR3 here is CASSLGPSGGPADTQYF. The CDR3 DNA follows: TGTGCCAGCAGCTTAGGTCCTAGCGGGGGCCCGGCGGATACGCAGTATTTT. The chain couples TRBV7-2 to TRBJ2-3, with 10 bases matching TRBD2. V shed 1 base, J shed 6 bases, and the junction held 10 bases outside the gene matches. The CDR3 runs 17 residues. The V gene's germline CDR1 is SGHTA and CDR2 FQGNSA.

This clone was counted only a few times. The chain couples TRBV7-3 to TRBJ1-1; D call uncertain. CDR1 and CDR2 from the germline V gene are SGHTA and FQGTGA. The CDR3 runs 13 residues. The V end lost 5 bases, the J end lost 0 bases, and 7 bases lay between the germline ends. The CDR3, as DNA: TGTGCCAGCAGCCCCCAAATGAACACTGAAGCTTTCTTT. Translation: CASSPQMNTEAFF.

This chain links TRBV6-5 with TRBJ1-1, with D unclear. CDR3 length: 15 residues. V lost 6 bases and J 1 base, leaving 15 bases between the germline ends. The germline V gene has CDR1 MNHEY and CDR2 SVGAGI. The CDR3 nucleotides are TGTGCCAGCAGGACCACGTGGGGAAGGAACACTGAAGCTTTCTTT. It translates to CASRTTWGRNTEAFF.

The J gene is TRBJ1-3, the V gene TRBV19, with D perhaps matching TRBD1 (6 bases). The V gene's germline CDR1 is LNHDA and CDR2 SQIVND (reference sequence). V was pared by 3 bases and J by 0 bases, with 12 bases between. The CDR3 spans 16 residues. The CDR3 here is CASSIANRVSGNTIYF. The CDR3 coding sequence is TGTGCCAGTAGTATCGCAAACAGGGTCTCTGGAAACACCATATATTTT.

This clone showed up just once. The chain uses TRBV10-3 and TRBJ2-5, with D perhaps matching TRBD2 (5 bases). CDR3 size: 13 residues. Trimming pared 10 bases from V and 1 base from J, leaving 13 bases between. Germline-derived CDR1 and CDR2 are ENHRY and SYGVKD. CDR3 in amino acids: CATGELLQETQYF. The CDR3 DNA reads TGTGCCACCGGGGAACTACTCCAAGAGACCCAGTACTTC.

V usage is TRBV2 and J usage is TRBJ2-2, with D perhaps TRBD1 or TRBD2 (6 bases each). V lost 10 bases and J 6 bases, leaving 15 bases between the germline ends. CDR1 and CDR2 (germline): SNHLY, FYNNEI. The CDR3 runs 13 residues. The chain's CDR3 is CAIDEGGPGELFF. In nucleotides, the CDR3 is TGTGCCATCGACGAGGGGGGCCCCGGGGAGCTGTTTTTT.